One and the same sample provided the 32 T cell receptor beta chains below, sequenced in a study of technical replicates of blood from a few donors. Sequencing used immunoSEQ multiplex PCR; TCRdb keeps in-frame clones, though not all of them. This sample carries about 87,000 clones, 85% to 95% of them seen once, and the ten largest clones take 0.34%. The sample taken for sequencing was T cells isolated from PBMCs. These TCRs come from a human donor in good health.

The V and J genes are TRBV6-1 and TRBJ2-1; the match to TRBD2 covers 8 bases. V lost 8 bases, J lost 3 bases, and 6 bases stayed unmatched. Germline V gene sequence: CDR1 MNHNS, CDR2 SASEGT. The CDR3 is 14 amino acids. This chain's CDR3 is CASGPREVYNEQFF. The CDR3 bases are TGTGCCAGCGGGCCGCGGGAGGTCTACAATGAGCAGTTCTTC.

V is TRBV5-4 and J is TRBJ2-3; D is perhaps TRBD1 (5 bases). The CDR3 has 16 amino acids. V lost 0 bases and J 5 bases, leaving 16 bases between the germline ends. Germline V gene lookup returns CDR1 SGHNT and CDR2 YYREEE (reference sequence). The CDR3 loop is CASSLGFGQGRDTQYF. For the CDR3, the DNA is TGTGCCAGCAGCTTGGGTTTCGGGCAGGGAAGAGATACGCAGTATTTT.

This rearrangement joins TRBV19 to TRBJ1-2, with D maybe TRBD1 (6 bases). Deletions cut 4 bases from V and 7 bases from J, with 13 bases between. The CDR3 has 13 residues. Germline values: CDR1 LNHDA, CDR2 SQIVND (reference sequence). CDR3 region: CASSRNRDSGYTF. The DNA for the CDR3 is TGTGCCAGTAGTAGAAACAGGGATTCTGGCTACACCTTC.

V is TRBV10-3 and J is TRBJ2-7, with 7 bases identical to TRBD1. Germline V gives CDR1 ENHRY, CDR2 SYGVKD. Germline trimming cut 3 bases from V and 3 bases from J; bases unmatched to any gene: 14. This CDR3 spans 17 amino acids. CDR3: CAISEPKGAQKDYEQYF. In DNA form, the CDR3 reads TGTGCCATCAGTGAACCCAAGGGGGCGCAGAAGGACTACGAGCAGTACTTC.

The V gene is TRBV5-1, the J gene TRBJ1-1; no firm D call. This CDR3 region has 14 residues. Germline V gene data show CDR1 as SGHRS and CDR2 as YFSETQ. V lost 0 bases to trimming and J lost 2 bases, with 8 bases between them. The CDR3 protein is CASSLDSVNTEAFF. The CDR3 DNA sequence: TGCGCCAGCAGCTTGGATTCAGTTAACACTGAAGCTTTCTTT.

The chain uses TRBV25-1 and TRBJ2-1; TRBD1 aligns across 8 bases. V lost 3 bases, J lost 8 bases, and 6 bases stayed unmatched. The germline gives CDR1 MGHDK, CDR2 SYGVNS. CDR3 length: 14 amino acids. The DNA for the CDR3 is TGTGCCAGCAGTGAGGCCGGACAGGGCGATGAGCAGTTCTTC. This codes for CASSEAGQGDEQFF. Based on the CDR3 plus reference TRBV25-1 and TRBJ2-1, the full variable domain is EADIYQTPRYLVIGTGKKITLECSQTMGHDKMYWYQQDPGMELHLIHYSYGVNSTEKGDLSSESTVSRIRTEHFPLTLESARPSHTSQYLCASSEAGQGDEQFFGPGTRLTVL.

This clone was seen a handful of times. The DNA of the CDR3 is TGTGCCAGTAGTTTCGTGGAGGCGACTGAAGCTTTCTTT. This encodes CASSFVEATEAFF. V usage is TRBV19 and J usage is TRBJ1-1; no clear D. Trimming removed 5 bases at V and 5 bases at J, with 12 bases between. This CDR3 comprises 13 residues. The germline CDR1 and CDR2 sequences are LNHDA and SQIVND (reference sequence).

The chain links TRBV4-3 to TRBJ2-1; 9 positions match TRBD2. The CDR3 has 17 amino acids. V trimming: 3 bases; J trimming: 4 bases; junction bases outside the gene matches: 10. Looked up from germline, CDR1 is LGHNA and CDR2 is YSLEER. CDR3 amino acids: CASSQVAIAGAYNEQFF. The DNA for the CDR3 is TGCGCCAGCAGCCAGGTGGCCATAGCGGGAGCATACAATGAGCAGTTCTTC.

This rearrangement joins TRBV6-5 to TRBJ1-4; 10 bases map to TRBD1. Germline CDR1 MNHEY, CDR2 SVGAGI. This CDR3 is built from 14 residues. V gave up 0 bases and J gave up 10 bases; unmatched junction bases: 2. CDR3 nucleotides: TGTGCCAGCAGTTACTCGACAGGGGGCGCAAAACTGTTTTTT. It yields the protein CASSYSTGGAKLFF.

The chain has TRBV21-1 and TRBJ1-2. TRBV21-1 is assigned pseudogene status. CDR3 length equals 17 residues. CDR3: CASSSRRPEGGSWGYTF. The CDR3 bases are TGTGCCAGCAGCTCTCGGAGGCCAGAAGGTGGGAGTTGGGGCTACACCTTC.

V usage is TRBV7-3 and J usage is TRBJ2-7, with 9 bases matching TRBD2. J gave up 7 bases and V 3 bases, and 4 bases lay outside the gene matches. This CDR3 region has 13 residues. Germline assignment: CDR1 SGHTA and CDR2 FQGTGA. As DNA, the CDR3 is TGTGCCAGCAGCTTCGCGGGAGGGTGGGAGCAGTACTTC. It specifies CASSFAGGWEQYF.

The genes are TRBV2 and TRBJ2-7, with 8 positions matching TRBD2. There are 12 residues in the CDR3. Trimming took 9 bases from V and 5 from J; bases not matched to a gene: 6. Germline loops: CDR1 SNHLY, CDR2 FYNNEI. The CDR3 coding sequence is TGTGCCAGGGCCGGACTAGCCAACGAGCAGTACTTC. Residues: CARAGLANEQYF.

The chain has TRBV6-1 and TRBJ2-7, with 7 bases that match TRBD1. Germline CDR1 and CDR2: MNHNS and SASEGT. The CDR3 length is 13 residues. With V trimmed by 6 bases and J by 3 bases, 5 bases remained unmatched. The CDR3 coding sequence is TGTGCCAGCAGCAGGGGGATAGGCTACGAGCAGTACTTC. Protein: CASSRGIGYEQYF.

The chain is built from TRBV6-5 and TRBJ2-1, with D possibly TRBD2 on 5 matching bases. Germline CDR1 reads MNHEY; CDR2 reads SVGAGI. V was pared by 6 bases and J by 7 bases, with 10 bases between. This CDR3 is built from 12 residues. CDR3 amino acids: CASRRAENEQFF. For the CDR3, the DNA is TGTGCCAGCAGGCGGGCCGAGAATGAGCAGTTCTTC.

The chain combines TRBV13 with TRBJ2-1; no definite D call. Germline V CDR1 and CDR2: PRHDT, FYEKMQ (reference sequence). V was cut by 6 bases and J by 5 bases, with 8 bases left in between. This CDR3 contains 12 residues. CDR3 bases: TGTGCCAGCAGTCTAAATAACAATGAGCAGTTCTTC. As protein: CASSLNNNEQFF.

The chain links TRBV7-2 to TRBJ2-1; no firm D call. The CDR3 extends over 16 amino acids. Germline CDR1 and CDR2: SGHTA and FQGNSA. V was trimmed by 7 bases and J by 0 bases, leaving 16 bases between them. The CDR3 protein is CASMVGAHRSYNEQFF. The CDR3 DNA is TGTGCCAGCATGGTTGGAGCGCATCGCTCCTACAATGAGCAGTTCTTC.

The V gene is TRBV6-4, the J gene TRBJ2-7, with 8 bases identical to TRBD2. The V segment lost 0 bases and the J segment 3 bases; nucleotides outside the gene matches: 4. The CDR3 has 15 residues. Germline-derived CDR1 and CDR2 are MRHNA and SNTAGT. This chain's CDR3 is CASSDSAGTSYEQYF. The CDR3, as DNA: TGTGCCAGCAGTGACTCGGCTGGGACTAGCTACGAGCAGTACTTC.

This rearrangement joins TRBV5-1 to TRBJ2-1; 10 bases fit TRBD2. Germline values: CDR1 SGHRS, CDR2 YFSETQ. Trimming removed 3 bases from V and 5 bases from J; junction bases left unmatched: 8. The CDR3 runs 16 residues. In nucleotides, the CDR3 is TGCGCCAGCAGCTCGCCCTGGACTAGCGGAGACAATGAGCAGTTCTTC. Protein product: CASSSPWTSGDNEQFF.

The chain employs TRBV9 and TRBJ2-7; perhaps TRBD1 as D (5 bases). This CDR3 has 15 residues. The V gene lost 0 bases and the J gene lost 5 bases, with 15 bases spanning the gap. Germline V lookup: CDR1 SGDLS, CDR2 YYNGEE. The CDR3 sequence is CASSVAGNPAHEQYF. The CDR3 DNA is TGTGCCAGCAGCGTAGCAGGGAACCCAGCTCACGAGCAGTACTTC.

This clone was recorded once. This sequence joins TRBV19 and TRBJ2-5; possible D gene TRBD2, 6 bases. Germline CDR1 is LNHDA and CDR2 is SQIVND (reference sequence). V was pared by 2 bases and J by 0 bases, with 13 bases between. The CDR3 covers 16 residues. In DNA form, the CDR3 reads TGTGCCAGTAGTATAACCAGCGGGCCATACCAAGAGACCCAGTACTTC. Translating gives CASSITSGPYQETQYF.

The chain uses TRBV9 and TRBJ2-2; 7 bases map to TRBD2. With V trimmed by 1 base and J by 1 base, 4 bases remained unmatched. Germline V gene sequence: CDR1 SGDLS, CDR2 YYNGEE. The CDR3 runs 16 residues. CDR3 protein: CASSVSERENTGELFF. The CDR3 bases are TGTGCCAGCAGCGTATCCGAGCGGGAGAACACCGGGGAGCTGTTTTTT. Filled out from reference TRBV9 and TRBJ2-2, the complete variable domain reads DSGVTQTPKHLITATGQRVTLRCSPRSGDLSVYWYQQSLDQGLQFLIQYYNGEERAKGNILERFSAQQFPDLHSELNLSSLELGDSALYFCASSVSERENTGELFFGEGSRLTVL.

The chain uses TRBV2 and TRBJ1-1; tentatively, D is TRBD1 (6 bases). V dropped 4 bases and J dropped 1 base, with 10 bases sitting between them. Germline lookup yields CDR1 SNHLY and CDR2 FYNNEI. The CDR3 runs 14 residues. CDR3 loop: CASSGATGNTEAFF. The CDR3, as DNA: TGTGCCAGCAGTGGGGCGACAGGGAACACTGAAGCTTTCTTT.

This chain uses TRBV6-5 with TRBJ2-2, with D tentatively TRBD2 (6 bases). V lost 2 bases, J lost 5 bases, and 15 bases lay in between. The CDR3 is 16 amino acids. Germline V gene sequence: CDR1 MNHEY, CDR2 SVGAGI. CDR3 sequence reads: CASSYTTSRLTGELFF. CDR3 nucleotides: TGTGCCAGCAGTTACACCACTAGCCGTTTAACCGGGGAGCTGTTTTTT.

This chain joins TRBV10-3 and TRBJ2-1, with TRBD1 identical over 9 bases. This CDR3 has 16 amino acids. The germline gives CDR1 ENHRY, CDR2 SYGVKD. Germline trimming cut 5 bases from V and 6 bases from J; bases unmatched to any gene: 11. The CDR3 DNA follows: TGTGCCATCAGTATTAAACACCCGGACAGGGGCAATGAGCAGTTCTTC. Translated: CAISIKHPDRGNEQFF.

The chain uses TRBV7-2 and TRBJ2-5; D perhaps matches TRBD1 (8 bases). V lost 2 bases and J lost 7, with 29 bases in between. This CDR3 is built from 19 residues. Germline CDR1 SGHTA, CDR2 FQGNSA. For the CDR3, the DNA is TGTGCCAGCAGCTTATTCGGAGTGGGACAGGTGAAGAGGGGGGGGACCCAGTACTTC. This codes for CASSLFGVGQVKRGGTQYF.

The chain couples TRBV7-9 to TRBJ1-2; D not certain. There are 13 residues in the CDR3. Germline-derived CDR1 and CDR2 are SEHNR and FQNEAQ (reference sequence). V was cut by 5 bases and J by 4 bases, with 11 bases left in between. CDR3 protein: CASSLQVGYGYTF. In DNA form, the CDR3 reads TGTGCCAGCAGCCTCCAGGTCGGCTATGGCTACACCTTC.

The chain recombines TRBV29-1 with TRBJ2-4, with 8 bases lining up with TRBD2. This CDR3 is built from 14 residues. Germline V gene sequence: CDR1 SQVTM, CDR2 ANQGSEA. The V segment lost 7 bases and the J segment 9 bases; nucleotides outside the gene matches: 14. Here the CDR3 reads CSAREGPRETIQYF. In nucleotides, the CDR3 is TGCAGCGCCCGGGAGGGCCCTCGGGAGACCATTCAGTACTTC.

This chain joins TRBV7-6 and TRBJ2-1; D is possibly TRBD2 (6 bases). V was shortened by 7 bases and J by 9 bases, with 22 bases between the two germline ends. This CDR3 has 15 residues. Germline V gene lookup returns CDR1 SGHVS and CDR2 FNYEAQ. The CDR3: CASISSVRGFGEQFF. The CDR3 DNA follows: TGTGCCAGCATCTCTAGCGTAAGGGGCTTCGGTGAGCAGTTCTTC.

This clone was seen a single time. The V and J genes are TRBV9 and TRBJ1-4; D possibly corresponds to TRBD1 (6 bases). V dropped 3 bases and J dropped 5 bases, with 14 bases sitting between them. Germline values: CDR1 SGDLS, CDR2 YYNGEE. The CDR3 is 15 residues long. This chain's CDR3 is CASSASQGINEKLFF. The CDR3 nucleotides read TGTGCCAGCAGCGCCTCACAGGGAATAAATGAAAAACTGTTTTTT.

V is TRBV2 and J is TRBJ2-7, with 11 bases lining up with TRBD1. With 11 bases clipped from V and 6 bases from J, the junction kept 3 bases outside the gene matches. The CDR3 spans 11 residues. Germline values: CDR1 SNHLY, CDR2 FYNNEI. As DNA, the CDR3 is TGTGCCGGGGACAGGGGGTTCGAGCAGTACTTC. It encodes CAGDRGFEQYF.

The rearrangement links TRBV6-6 to TRBJ1-5; D is unresolved. Germline-derived CDR1 and CDR2 are MNHNY and SVGAGI (reference sequence). Trimming removed 2 bases from V and 5 bases from J, with 10 bases in between. The CDR3 covers 14 residues. CDR3 loop: CASSYGGRDQPQHF. The DNA for the CDR3 is TGTGCCAGCAGTTACGGTGGGCGCGATCAGCCCCAGCATTTT.

The chain couples TRBV2 to TRBJ2-7, with 8 bases fitting TRBD1. This CDR3 region has 15 residues. The V and J ends lost 0 bases and 5 bases, in that order; junction bases with no gene match: 6. Germline-derived CDR1 and CDR2 are SNHLY and FYNNEI. Here the CDR3 DNA reads TGTGCCAGCAGTGAAGCGTCAGGGGGCTGGAACGAGCAGTACTTC. Translating it yields CASSEASGGWNEQYF.